This T cell receptor (beta chain) was profiled in a study of blood T cell repertoires in COVID-19. Study summary: Sample material is recorded as cDNA or gDNA derived from T cells, B-cell-depleted T cells, or PBMCs.

Per the study methods: Amplifying reference gene primers gave estimates of nucleated cell counts. Repertoires were generated with immunoSEQ multiplex PCR, while TCRdb's copy carries only in-frame clones and drops some. Clone size and V and J calls were adopted from that table, with D and trimming inferred from the DNA. The profile covers 220,000 or so clones, with more than 75% appearing a single time and roughly 1.9% taken by the ten largest. This clone was seen only a few times. Cohort placement rested on clinical history that participants reported themselves. What the recovered Cohort 3 donors had was two negative PCRs, clearance, or symptom resolution. The CDR3 covers 12 residues. From germline, CDR1 is SGHRS and CDR2 YFSETQ. Trimming removed 8 bases from V and 0 bases from J, with 8 bases in between.

The source is a woman in her 50s who had recovered from COVID-19. The chain couples TRBV5-1 to TRBJ1-2, with D possibly matching TRBD1 (6 bases). The sequencing sample was made of PBMCs or T cells enriched from blood (not recorded which). The CDR3 nucleotides read TGCGCCAGTGGACAGTCTAACTATGGCTACACCTTC. Amino acid sequence: CASGQSNYGYTF.